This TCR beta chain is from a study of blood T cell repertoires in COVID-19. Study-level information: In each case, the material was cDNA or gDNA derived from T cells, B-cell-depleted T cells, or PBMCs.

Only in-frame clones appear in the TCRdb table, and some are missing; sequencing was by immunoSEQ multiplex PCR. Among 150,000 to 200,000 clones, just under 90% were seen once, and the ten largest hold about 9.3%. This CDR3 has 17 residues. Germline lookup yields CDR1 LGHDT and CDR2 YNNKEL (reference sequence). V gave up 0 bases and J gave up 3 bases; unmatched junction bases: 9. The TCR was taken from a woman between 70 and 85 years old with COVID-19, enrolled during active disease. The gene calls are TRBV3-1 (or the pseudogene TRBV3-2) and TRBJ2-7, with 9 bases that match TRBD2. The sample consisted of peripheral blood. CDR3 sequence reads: CASSQDRARGGIYEQYF. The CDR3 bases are TGTGCCAGCAGCCAAGATCGGGCGCGGGGGGGGATCTACGAGCAGTACTTC.